The clone carrying this T cell receptor beta chain was detected a few times. Its antigen is not identified. Germline values: CDR1 LGHNA, CDR2 YSLEER. Trimming took 4 bases from V and 1 from J, leaving 14 bases between them. CDR3 length equals 16 residues. The data were taken from a study of T cells after yellow fever vaccination. Overall study findings and caveats: Though weaker, the secondary response peaked faster, on day 5 versus 15.

TCRdb re-analysed the 5' RACE reads in MiXCR, keeping a single row per CDR3 protein. There are approximately 300,000 distinct CDR3 sequences in the sample; roughly 10% occur only once, and 3% to 3.5% lies in the top ten. The chain employs TRBV4-3 and TRBJ1-5; no clear D gene. The TCR originated in a man younger than 35 who received the YFV17D yellow fever vaccine. Material: CD4+ T cells sorted from PBMCs, obtained 45 days after the yellow fever booster vaccination. In DNA, the CDR3 is TGCGCCAGCAGCCCCAGATTGCATCCGAGCAATCAGCCCCAGCATTTT. It translates to CASSPRLHPSNQPQHF.